This TCR beta chain was sequenced in a study of CD8 T cells in Susac syndrome. As for the study in general: Among the Susac syndrome patients sequenced, 5 or 6 had active disease and roughly eight were in remission.

This CDR3 is 13 amino acids long. Germline CDR1 and CDR2: SQVTM and ANQGSEA. Trimming removed 6 bases from V and 3 bases from J, with 15 bases in between. Negative isolation yielded CD4+ and CD8+ T cells, and FACS enriched TEMRA cells. It was with random hexamers that roughly 0.45 to 1 ug RNA was reverse transcribed. It was immunoSEQ multiplex PCR that amplified TCR beta CDR3 across 54 Vbeta and 13 Jbeta. TCRdb itself ran the immunoSEQ multiplex PCR reads through MiXCR, one entry per CDR3 protein. The sample has over 70,000 distinct CDR3 sequences; about 96% are singletons. The sequenced material came from CD8+ T cells from PBMCs. This clonotype originated in a human donor with Susac syndrome. This sequence joins TRBV29-1 and TRBJ2-7, with D unclear. In nucleotides, the CDR3 is TGCAGCGTCGCCAAGGGCGTGGACTACGAGCAGTACTTC. Translation gives CSVAKGVDYEQYF.